This T cell receptor (beta chain) was sequenced during a study of blood T cell repertoires in COVID-19 (dated by TCRdb to 2019 to 2021). Context from the whole study: The collaborator samples originated in the United States, Italy and Spain and spanned the acute and convalescent phases of COVID-19. Where available, HLA class I and class II types were taken from metadata supplied by the sample provider and were not determined by assay-based typing. Samples were obtained from the ongoing ImmuneRACE study (first 160 participants) and from 1,254 subjects provided by 6 global collaborators. Deeply sampled blood TCRbeta repertoires from subjects exposed to, actively infected with, or recovered from COVID-19 were included in the dataset. The prospective study material was composed of cDNA or gDNA derived from T cells, B-cell-depleted T cells, or PBMCs. A freely available public database, intended as a resource for researchers studying the immune response to SARS-CoV-2, is where the repertoires were released. The sample metadata nearly always contained a de-identified subject ID, COVID-19 status, age in years and sex. Study-wide findings and limitations: Clinical and demographic metadata were provided uncurated, with the amount varying by source and participant.

To note about this clone: Which antigen it targets is not known. Per-nucleotide qualities are absent, and no much larger clonotype sits a single base away.

TCRbeta CDR3 regions were amplified from genomic DNA by means of the immunoSEQ Assay, a bias-controlled multiplex PCR. As for the original processing: The number of nucleated cells in each sample was estimated by amplification of reference gene primers within the assay. To quantify the absolute abundance of each unique TCRbeta CDR3 rearrangement, sequence reads were collapsed and filtered. For each sample, productive Simpson clonality was calculated as the square root of Simpson's diversity index over productive rearrangements. The immuneACCESS repertoire file appears here via TCRdb, limited to in-frame rearrangements. These files lack a portion of the clones; in checked studies, under half of the deficit traces to unresolved V genes, and the cause of the others is not known. That table is the source of V, J and clone size, and D and trimming were worked out from the DNA. For this sample the table gives some 130,000 clones, of which approximately 89% were detected only once. The ten largest clones add up to 10% to 12% of the sample.

The germline V gene sets CDR1 to MNHEY and CDR2 to SVGEGT. The germline ends are 14 bases apart after V is trimmed by 2 bases and J by 1 base. The CDR3 numbers 16 residues from cysteine through phenylalanine. Of all the DNA, just the CDR3 is kept, 48 bases in frame from base 1. One collaborating source in Seattle enrolled patients while the patients were actively infected and followed the patients over time throughout the course of disease. Each collaborating institution followed its own protocols to collect whole blood in K2EDTA tubes. For TCRbeta analysis, collaborators shipped samples in one of three forms: frozen whole blood, isolated PBMCs, or DNA extracted from either of those sample types.

The rearranged chain carries TRBV6-2 or TRBV6-3 and TRBJ1-1, and the D gene may be TRBD1, 5 bases matching. This receptor was obtained from a woman aged 65 to 85 with COVID-19, enrolled during active disease. The sequenced sample was peripheral blood. The CDR3 has the sequence CASSYALGGTNTEAFF. The DNA reads TGTGCCAGCAGTTACGCTCTCGGAGGGACGAACACTGAAGCTTTCTTT.